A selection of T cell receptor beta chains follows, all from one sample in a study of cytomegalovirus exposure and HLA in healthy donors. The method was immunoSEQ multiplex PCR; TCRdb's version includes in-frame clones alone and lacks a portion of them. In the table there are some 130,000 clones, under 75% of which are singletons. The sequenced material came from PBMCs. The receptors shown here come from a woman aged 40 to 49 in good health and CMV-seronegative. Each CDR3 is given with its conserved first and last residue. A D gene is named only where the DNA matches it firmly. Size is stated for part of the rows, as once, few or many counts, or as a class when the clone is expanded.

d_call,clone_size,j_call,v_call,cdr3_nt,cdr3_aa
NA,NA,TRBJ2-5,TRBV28,TGTGCCAGCAGTTTCAGGACAGGCGGGGGGAAGACCCAGTACTTC,CASSFRTGGGKTQYF
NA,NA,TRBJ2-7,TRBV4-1,TGCGCCAGCAGCCAACTCGGACAGAAGTCCTACGAGCAGTACTTC,CASSQLGQKSYEQYF
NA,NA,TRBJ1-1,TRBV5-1,TGCGCCAGCAGCTTGGGACAGATGAACACTGAAGCTTTCTTT,CASSLGQMNTEAFF
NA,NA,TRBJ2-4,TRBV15,TGTGCCACCAGTTTACGGGCCGAAAGGGGTCAGTACTTC,CATSLRAERGQYF
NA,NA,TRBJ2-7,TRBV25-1,TGTGCCAGCAGTGATTTTCGACCATGGGGCACCTCCTACGAGCAGTACTTC,CASSDFRPWGTSYEQYF
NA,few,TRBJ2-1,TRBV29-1,TGCAGCGTTGAAGATCGGAATAACGGGATTTACAATGAGCAGTTCTTC,CSVEDRNNGIYNEQFF
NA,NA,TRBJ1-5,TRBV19,TGTGCCAGCACAGGGTTTAGCAATCAGCCCCAGCATTTT,CASTGFSNQPQHF
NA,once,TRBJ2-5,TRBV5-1,TGCGCCAGCCGGGATCCTGGAGGGGAGACCCAGTACTTC,CASRDPGGETQYF
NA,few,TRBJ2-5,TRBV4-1,TGCGCCAGCAGCCAGGGGGGTTACAGGGGAAGTGAGACCCAGTACTTC,CASSQGGYRGSETQYF
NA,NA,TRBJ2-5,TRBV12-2,TGTGCAAGTCGCTTAACCCCAGGTTACCAAGAGACCCAGTACTTC,CASRLTPGYQETQYF
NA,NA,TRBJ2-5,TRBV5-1,TGCGCCAGCAGCTTGGGCGCCAAAGAAGAGACCCAGTACTTC,CASSLGAKEETQYF
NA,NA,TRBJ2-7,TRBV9,TGTGCCAGCAGCGTAACTGCAGGCCACTACGAGCAGTACTTC,CASSVTAGHYEQYF
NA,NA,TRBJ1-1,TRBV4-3,TGCGCCAGCAGCCAAGGCAGGAACACTGAAGCTTTCTTT,CASSQGRNTEAFF
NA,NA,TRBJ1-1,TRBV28,TGTGCCAGCAGCTCTGGCGGGCCGGCGGCCACTGAAGCTTTCTTT,CASSSGGPAATEAFF
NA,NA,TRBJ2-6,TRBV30,TGTGCCTTTTCCCGTGTCTCTGGGGCCAACGTCCTGACTTTC,CAFSRVSGANVLTF
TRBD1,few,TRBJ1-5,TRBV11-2,TGTGCCAGCAGTGGACAGGGCGATCAGCCCCAGCATTTT,CASSGQGDQPQHF
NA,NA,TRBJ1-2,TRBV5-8,TGTGCCAGCAGCCCCCGTGGCTCCGGGTACTATGGCTACACCTTC,CASSPRGSGYYGYTF
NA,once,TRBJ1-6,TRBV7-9,TGTTCCAGCAGCCCAGGGGATTCACCCCTCCACTTT,CSSSPGDSPLHF
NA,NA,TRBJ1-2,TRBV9,TGTGCCAGCAGCGTGCAGGCAGCCTCTAACTATGGCTACACCTTC,CASSVQAASNYGYTF
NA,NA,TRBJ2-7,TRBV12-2,TGTGCAAGCCCCTTCCGATGTTGCTGGGGGCCGGTCGAGCAGTACTTC,CASPFRCCWGPVEQYF
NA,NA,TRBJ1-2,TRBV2,TGTGCCAGCCACGGGGGGCAGACATATGGCTACACCTTC,CASHGGQTYGYTF
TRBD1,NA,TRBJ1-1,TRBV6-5,TGTGCCACCGCGACAGGGAGGAACACTGAAGCTTTCTTT,CATATGRNTEAFF
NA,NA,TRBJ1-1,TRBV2,TGTGCCAGCAGTTACAGGTCAATGAACACTGAAGCTTTCTTT,CASSYRSMNTEAFF
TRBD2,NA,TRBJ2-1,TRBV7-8,TGTGCCAGCAGCCTGGGACTAGCGGCGTACAATGAGCAGTTCTTC,CASSLGLAAYNEQFF
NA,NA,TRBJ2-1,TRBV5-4,TGTGCCAGCAGCTTGGGAAGCGCCCTCTCCTACAATGAGCAGTTCTTC,CASSLGSALSYNEQFF
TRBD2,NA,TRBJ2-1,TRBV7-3,TGTGCCAGCAGCCTTTCGGGGGGGTTCTACAATGAGCAGTTCTTC,CASSLSGGFYNEQFF
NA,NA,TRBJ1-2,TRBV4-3,TGCGCCAGCAGCCACACCGGGACTAACTATGGCTACACCTTC,CASSHTGTNYGYTF
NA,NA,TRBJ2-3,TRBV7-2,TGTGCCAGCAGCCGAAGGACTGGCACAGATACGCAGTATTTT,CASSRRTGTDTQYF
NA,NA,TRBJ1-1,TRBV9,TGTGCCAGCAGCGTAGACAGGCTGAACACTGAAGCTTTCTTT,CASSVDRLNTEAFF
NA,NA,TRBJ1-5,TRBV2,TGTGCCAGCAGTTATGACTCCCCCTTCAATCAGTCCCAGCATTTT,CASSYDSPFNQSQHF
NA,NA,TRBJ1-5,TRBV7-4,TGTGCCAGCAGCCTCGCTCAGGGCAATCAGCCCCAGCATTTT,CASSLAQGNQPQHF
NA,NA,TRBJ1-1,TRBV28,TGTGCCAGCAGTTTATTGGCCCCGGCAGGGGCTGTGGAAGCTTTCTTT,CASSLLAPAGAVEAFF
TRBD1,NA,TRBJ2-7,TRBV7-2,TGTGCCAGCAGCTTCCGGACAGGCTTGGGCTACGAGCAGTACTTC,CASSFRTGLGYEQYF
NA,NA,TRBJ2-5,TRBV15,TGTGCCACCAGCAGAGAGGCAGGGAAACAAGAGACCCAGTACTTC,CATSREAGKQETQYF
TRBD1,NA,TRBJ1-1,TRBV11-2,TGTGCCAGCAGCCCGAGGACAGGGGGCGCGACTGAAGCTTTCTTT,CASSPRTGGATEAFF
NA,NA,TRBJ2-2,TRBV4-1,TGCGCCAGCAGCCAAGAGGCGGGCGTCACCCCGAACACCGGGGAGCTGTTTTTT,CASSQEAGVTPNTGELFF
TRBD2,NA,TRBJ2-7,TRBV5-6,TGTGCCAGCAGCCTGACTAGCGGGGGAGGGGTTTACGAGCAGTACTTC,CASSLTSGGGVYEQYF
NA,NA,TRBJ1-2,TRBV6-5,TGTGCCAGCAGGCCCCCAGGGGCTGCTGGCTACACCTTC,CASRPPGAAGYTF
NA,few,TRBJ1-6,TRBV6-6,TGTGCCAGCAGTATTATAGCCGGGGATAATTCACCCCTCCACTTT,CASSIIAGDNSPLHF
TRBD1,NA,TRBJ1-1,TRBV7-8,TGTGCCAGCAGCATGGGACAGCGATCTGAAGCTTTCTTT,CASSMGQRSEAFF
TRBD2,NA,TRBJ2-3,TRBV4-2,TGTGCCAGCAGCCAATCCGGACTAGCGGGGGGTTTCACAGATACGCAGTATTTT,CASSQSGLAGGFTDTQYF
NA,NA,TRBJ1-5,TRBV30,TGTGCCTGGAGCAGTAACAGCAATCAGCCCCAGCATTTT,CAWSSNSNQPQHF
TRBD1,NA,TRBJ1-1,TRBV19,TGTGCCAGTACAAGGACAGGGAGCACTGAAGCTTTCTTT,CASTRTGSTEAFF
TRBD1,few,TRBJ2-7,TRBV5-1,TGCGCCAGCAGCTTGGTGGGACAGAATTACGAGCAGTACTTC,CASSLVGQNYEQYF
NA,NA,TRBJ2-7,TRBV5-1,TGCGCCAGCAGCTTAGCTTCAGGGACCTACGAGCAGTACTTC,CASSLASGTYEQYF
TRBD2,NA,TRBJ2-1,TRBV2,TGTGCCAGCAGTGAGGGGGACTATGGCAATGAGCAGTTCTTC,CASSEGDYGNEQFF
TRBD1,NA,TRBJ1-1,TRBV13,TGTGCCAGCAGCTTTGGGGACAGGGGGTCCACTGAAGCTTTCTTT,CASSFGDRGSTEAFF
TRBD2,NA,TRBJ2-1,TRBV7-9,TGTGCCAGCAGCTCCGGACTAGGGACCCGCGATGAGCAGTTCTTC,CASSSGLGTRDEQFF
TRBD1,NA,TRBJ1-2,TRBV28,TGTGCCAGCAGCCACTGGGACAGGGCTTCCTATGGCTACACCTTC,CASSHWDRASYGYTF
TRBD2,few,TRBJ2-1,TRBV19,TGTGCCAGTAGTAGGGGGACTAGCGGGGGGGCCGGTACAACAGAGCAGTTCTTC,CASSRGTSGGAGTTEQFF
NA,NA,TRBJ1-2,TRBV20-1,TGCAGTGCTTACAGGGATGGGGGCTACACCTTC,CSAYRDGGYTF
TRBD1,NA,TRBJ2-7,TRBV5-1,TGCGCCAGCAGCTTGGGACAGGGGACTTCCTACGAGCAGTACTTC,CASSLGQGTSYEQYF
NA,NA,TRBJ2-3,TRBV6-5,TGTGCCAGCAGTTACTCCACGCTAACCACAGATACGCAGTATTTT,CASSYSTLTTDTQYF
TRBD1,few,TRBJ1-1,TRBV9,TGTGCCAGCAGCGGAGGAGGACAGGGTTCCACTGAAGCTTTCTTT,CASSGGGQGSTEAFF
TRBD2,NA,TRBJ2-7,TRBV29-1,TGCAGCGTTGAAGGCGACCTCAGGGAGGGCGAGCAGTACTTC,CSVEGDLREGEQYF